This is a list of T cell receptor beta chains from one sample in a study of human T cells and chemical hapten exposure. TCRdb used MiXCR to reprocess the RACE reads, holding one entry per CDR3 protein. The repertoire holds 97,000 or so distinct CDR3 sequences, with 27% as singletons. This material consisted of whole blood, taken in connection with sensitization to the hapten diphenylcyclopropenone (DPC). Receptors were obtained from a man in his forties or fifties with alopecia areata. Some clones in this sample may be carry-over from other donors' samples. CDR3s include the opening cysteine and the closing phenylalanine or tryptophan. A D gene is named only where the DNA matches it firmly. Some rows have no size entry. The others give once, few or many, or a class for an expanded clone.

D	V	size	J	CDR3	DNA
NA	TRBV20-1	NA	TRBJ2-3	CSARDSRIGTQYF	TGCAGTGCTAGAGACTCCCGGATTGGTACGCAGTATTTT
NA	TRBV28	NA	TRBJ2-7	CASSLWPPHPGAKYEQYF	TGTGCCAGCAGTTTATGGCCCCCCCACCCGGGAGCAAAATACGAGCAGTACTTC
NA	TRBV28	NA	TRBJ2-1	CASSLGGDLGQFF	TGTGCCAGCAGTTTAGGGGGCGACCTTGGGCAGTTCTTC
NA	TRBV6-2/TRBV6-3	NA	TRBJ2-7	CASSPGITNTYEQYF	TGTGCCAGCAGTCCCGGGATTACCAACACCTACGAGCAGTACTTC
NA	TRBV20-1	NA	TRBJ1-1	CSASRSMNTEAFF	TGCAGTGCTAGTAGGAGCATGAACACTGAAGCTTTCTTT
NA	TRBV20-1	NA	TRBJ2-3	CSASRGPSTDTQYF	TGCAGTGCTTCCCGGGGCCCTAGCACAGATACGCAGTATTTT
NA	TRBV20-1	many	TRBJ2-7	CSARELEGDYEQYF	TGCAGTGCAAGGGAATTGGAGGGCGACTACGAGCAGTACTTC
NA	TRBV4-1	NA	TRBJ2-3	CASSQGQMTDTQYF	TGCGCCAGCAGCCAAGGGCAGATGACAGATACGCAGTATTTT
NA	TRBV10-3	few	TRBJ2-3	CATGEGDTQYF	TGTGCCACGGGGGAAGGAGATACGCAGTATTTT
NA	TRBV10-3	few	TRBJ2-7	CAISRPQDATYEQYF	TGTGCCATCAGTCGCCCTCAGGACGCAACCTACGAGCAGTACTTC
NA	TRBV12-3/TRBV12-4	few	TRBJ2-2	CASSSSRVTGELFF	TGTGCCAGCAGTTCCTCCAGGGTCACCGGGGAGCTGTTTTTT
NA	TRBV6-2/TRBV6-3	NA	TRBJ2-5	CASSWEGRTSETQYF	TGTGCCAGCAGTTGGGAAGGACGGACCTCGGAGACCCAGTACTTC
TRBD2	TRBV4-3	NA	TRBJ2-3	CASSQGPVAGGTDTQYF	TGCGCCAGCAGCCAAGGCCCCGTAGCGGGGGGCACAGATACGCAGTATTTT
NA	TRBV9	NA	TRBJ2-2	CASSGGQYSGELFF	TGTGCCAGCAGCGGCGGACAATACTCCGGGGAGCTGTTTTTT